The clone carrying this T cell receptor beta chain was counted a single time. This is likely a read error, given that the CDR3 carries no conserved phenylalanine or tryptophan at its end. These data are taken from a study of CD8+CD57+ T cells in acquired aplastic anemia. The CDR3 covers 13 residues. Germline CDR1 and CDR2: SGHDT and YYEEEE. V shed 0 bases and J shed 3 bases, with 6 bases lying between them. Patients chosen for sequencing had CD8+CD57+ cells that had expanded, as shown by flow cytometry. Profiles of TCR beta VDJ and CDR3 were generated from a genomic DNA template. A single record per CDR3 protein comes from TCRdb applying MiXCR to the reads. The sample carries 200,000 to 250,000 distinct CDR3 sequences, 65% recorded once.

The chain employs TRBV5-6 and TRBJ2-5, with D tentatively TRBD2 (6 bases). The clonotype originates from a human donor with aplastic anemia. Sequencing used sorted CD4+, CD8+, or CD8+CD57+ T cells (not recorded which) from PBMCs. For the CDR3, the DNA is TGTGCCAGCAGCTTGGGGGGGGAAGAGACCCAGTACGTC. The encoded protein is CASSLGGEETQYV.